The sequence of this T cell receptor beta chain was determined in a study of control samples from healthy donors and cancer patients (dated by TCRdb to 2019 to 2021). As regards this clone: It has no known antigen specificity. The input lacks base qualities; no much larger clone sits a single base away.

The CDR3 runs 12 residues from the cysteine to the phenylalanine. Only the CDR3 DNA stays, 36 bases, in frame from base 1. For CDR1 and CDR2, the germline V gene lists KGHDR and SFDVKD. V drops 4 bases and J drops 6 bases, leaving 8 bases in between. Receptor amplification or capture employed the immunoSEQ multiplex PCR assay. The immuneACCESS repertoire file appears here via TCRdb, limited to in-frame rearrangements. These files lack a portion of the clones; in checked studies, under half of the deficit traces to unresolved V genes, and the cause of the others is not known. The sample includes about 130,000 clones, with 75% to 95% observed a single time. The top ten clones comprise 2% to 2.5% of the sample.

Material for sequencing was blood. This receptor was obtained from a man aged 18 to 30 in good health. The chain joins TRBV24-1 to TRBJ1-2, and the D gene may be TRBD1, 6 bases matching. For the CDR3, the sequence is CATSEGTNGYTF. The DNA sequence follows: TGTGCCACCAGTGAAGGGACAAATGGCTACACCTTC.